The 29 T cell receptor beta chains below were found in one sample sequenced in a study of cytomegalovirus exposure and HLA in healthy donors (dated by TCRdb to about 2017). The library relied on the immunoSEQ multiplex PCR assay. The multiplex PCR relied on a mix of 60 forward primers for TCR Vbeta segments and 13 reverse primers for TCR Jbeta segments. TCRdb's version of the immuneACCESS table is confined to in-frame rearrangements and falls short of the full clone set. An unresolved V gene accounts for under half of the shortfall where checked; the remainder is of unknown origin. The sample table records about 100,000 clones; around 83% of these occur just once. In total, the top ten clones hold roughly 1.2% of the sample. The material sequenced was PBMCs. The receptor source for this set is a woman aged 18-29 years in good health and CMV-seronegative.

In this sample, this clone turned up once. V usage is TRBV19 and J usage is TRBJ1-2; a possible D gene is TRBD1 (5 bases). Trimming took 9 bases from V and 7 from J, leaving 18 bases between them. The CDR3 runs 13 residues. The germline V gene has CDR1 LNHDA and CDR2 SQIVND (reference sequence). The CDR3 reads CASTTALLSGYTF. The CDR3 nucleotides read TGTGCCAGCACGACAGCTCTCCTAAGTGGCTACACCTTC.

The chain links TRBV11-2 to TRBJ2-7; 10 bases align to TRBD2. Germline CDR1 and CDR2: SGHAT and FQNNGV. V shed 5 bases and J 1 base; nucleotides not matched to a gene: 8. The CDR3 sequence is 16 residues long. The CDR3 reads CASSRRTSGYSYEQYF. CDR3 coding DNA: TGTGCCAGCAGCAGGCGGACTAGCGGTTATTCCTACGAGCAGTACTTC.

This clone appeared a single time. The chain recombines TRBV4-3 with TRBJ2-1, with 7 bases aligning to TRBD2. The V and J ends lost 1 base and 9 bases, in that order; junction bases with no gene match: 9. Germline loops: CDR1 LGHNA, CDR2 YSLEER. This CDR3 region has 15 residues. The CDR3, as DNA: TGCGCCAGCAGCCAAGCGGCGACCTCGGGGGGTGAGCAGTTCTTC. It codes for CASSQAATSGGEQFF.

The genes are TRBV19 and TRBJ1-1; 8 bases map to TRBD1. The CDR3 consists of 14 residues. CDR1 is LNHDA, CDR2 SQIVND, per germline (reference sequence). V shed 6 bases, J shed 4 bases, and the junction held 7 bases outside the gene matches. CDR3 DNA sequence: TGTGCCAGTAGCAGGAGACAGGGGATCACTGAAGCTTTCTTT. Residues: CASSRRQGITEAFF. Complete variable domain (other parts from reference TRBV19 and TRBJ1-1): DGGITQSPKYLFRKEGQNVTLSCEQNLNHDAMYWYRQDPGQGLRLIYYSQIVNDFQKGDIAEGYSVSREKKESFPLTVTSAQKNPTAFYLCASSRRQGITEAFFGQGTRLTVV.

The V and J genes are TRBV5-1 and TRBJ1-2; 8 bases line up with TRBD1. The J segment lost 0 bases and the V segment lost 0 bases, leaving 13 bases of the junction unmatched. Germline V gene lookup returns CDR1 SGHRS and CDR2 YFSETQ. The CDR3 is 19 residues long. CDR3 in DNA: TGCGCCAGCAGCTTGGAGGCAGGGGGCTGGGACCGTACTAACTATGGCTACACCTTC. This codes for CASSLEAGGWDRTNYGYTF. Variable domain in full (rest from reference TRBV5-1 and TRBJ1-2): KAGVTQTPRYLIKTRGQQVTLSCSPISGHRSVSWYQQTPGQGLQFLFEYFSETQRNKGNFPGRFSGRQFSNSRSEMNVSTLELGDSALYLCASSLEAGGWDRTNYGYTFGSGTRLTVV.

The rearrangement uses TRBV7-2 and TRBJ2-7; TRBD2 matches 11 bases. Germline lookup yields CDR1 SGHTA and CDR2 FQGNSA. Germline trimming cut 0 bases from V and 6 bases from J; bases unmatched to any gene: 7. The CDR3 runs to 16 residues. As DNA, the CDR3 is TGTGCCAGCAGCTTAGCGGGAGGGCTAGCGGGAGGCGAGCAGTACTTC. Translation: CASSLAGGLAGGEQYF.

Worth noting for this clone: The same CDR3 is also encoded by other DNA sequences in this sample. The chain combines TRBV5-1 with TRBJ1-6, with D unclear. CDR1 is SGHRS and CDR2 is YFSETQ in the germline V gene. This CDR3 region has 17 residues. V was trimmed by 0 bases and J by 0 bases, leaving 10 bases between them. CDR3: CASSLGGGDSYNSPLHF. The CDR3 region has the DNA TGCGCCAGCAGCTTGGGAGGAGGTGACTCCTATAATTCACCCCTCCACTTT.

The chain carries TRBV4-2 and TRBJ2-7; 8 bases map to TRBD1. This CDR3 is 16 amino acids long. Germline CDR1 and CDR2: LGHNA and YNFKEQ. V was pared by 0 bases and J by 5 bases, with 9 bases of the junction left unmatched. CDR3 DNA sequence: TGTGCCAGCAGCCAAGATCAACAGGGGGTTCCGGACGAGCAGTACTTC. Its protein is CASSQDQQGVPDEQYF.

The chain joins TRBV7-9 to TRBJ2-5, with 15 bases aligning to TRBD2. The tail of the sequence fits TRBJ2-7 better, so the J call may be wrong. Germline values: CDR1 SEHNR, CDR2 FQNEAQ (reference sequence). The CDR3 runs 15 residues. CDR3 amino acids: CASSSRTSGRDEQYF. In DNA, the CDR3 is TGTGCCAGCAGCTCGCGGACTAGCGGGAGGGACGAGCAGTACTTC.

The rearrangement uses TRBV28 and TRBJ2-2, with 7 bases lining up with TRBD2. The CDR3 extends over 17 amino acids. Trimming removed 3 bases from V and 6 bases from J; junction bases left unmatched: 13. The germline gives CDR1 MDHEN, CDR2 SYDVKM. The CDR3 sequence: CASSFWGLERGPGELFF. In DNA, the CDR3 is TGTGCCAGCAGTTTCTGGGGTCTAGAGCGGGGTCCCGGGGAGCTGTTTTTT.

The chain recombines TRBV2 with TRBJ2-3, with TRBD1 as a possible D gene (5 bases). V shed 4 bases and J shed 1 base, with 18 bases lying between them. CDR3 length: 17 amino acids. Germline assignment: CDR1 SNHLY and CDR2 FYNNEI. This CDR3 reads CASSVSNRHLGTDTQYF. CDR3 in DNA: TGTGCCAGCAGTGTTTCAAACAGGCATTTGGGCACAGATACGCAGTATTTT. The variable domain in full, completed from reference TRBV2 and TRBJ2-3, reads EPEVTQTPSHQVTQMGQEVILRCVPISNHLYFYWYRQILGQKVEFLVSFYNNEISEKSEIFDDQFSVERPDGSNFTLKIRSTKLEDSAMYFCASSVSNRHLGTDTQYFGPGTRLTVL.

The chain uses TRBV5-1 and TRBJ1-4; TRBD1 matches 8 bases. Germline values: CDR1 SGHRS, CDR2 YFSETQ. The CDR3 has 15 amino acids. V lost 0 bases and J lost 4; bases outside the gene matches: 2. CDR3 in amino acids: CASSLETGVNEKLFF. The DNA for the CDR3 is TGCGCCAGCAGCTTGGAGACAGGGGTTAATGAAAAACTGTTTTTT.

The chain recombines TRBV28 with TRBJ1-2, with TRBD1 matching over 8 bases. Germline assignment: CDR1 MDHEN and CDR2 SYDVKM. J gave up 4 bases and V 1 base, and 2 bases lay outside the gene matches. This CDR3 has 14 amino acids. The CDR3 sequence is CASSLLQGAYGYTF. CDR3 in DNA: TGTGCCAGCAGTTTATTGCAGGGGGCCTATGGCTACACCTTC.

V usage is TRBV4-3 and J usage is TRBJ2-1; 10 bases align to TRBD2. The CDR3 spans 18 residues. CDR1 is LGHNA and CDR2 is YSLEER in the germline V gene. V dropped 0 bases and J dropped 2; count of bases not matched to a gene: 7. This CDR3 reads CASSQDIESGRAYNEQFF. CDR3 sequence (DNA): TGCGCCAGCAGCCAAGATATCGAAAGCGGGAGGGCCTACAATGAGCAGTTCTTC.

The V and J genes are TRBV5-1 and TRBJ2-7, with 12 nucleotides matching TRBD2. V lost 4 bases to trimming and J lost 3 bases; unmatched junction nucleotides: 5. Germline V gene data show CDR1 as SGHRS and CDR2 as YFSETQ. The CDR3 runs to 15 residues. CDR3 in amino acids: CASSPGTSGRYEQYF. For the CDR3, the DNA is TGCGCCAGCAGCCCTGGGACTAGCGGGCGCTACGAGCAGTACTTC.

Written as DNA, the CDR3 is TGTGCCAGTAGTGTACCGGGACTAGCGGGGTCCTACGAGCAGTACTTC. Translation gives CASSVPGLAGSYEQYF. This sequence joins TRBV19 and TRBJ2-7; 13 positions agree with TRBD2. Trimming removed 5 bases from V and 1 base from J; junction bases left unmatched: 5. Germline lookup yields CDR1 LNHDA and CDR2 SQIVND (reference sequence). The CDR3 contains 16 residues.

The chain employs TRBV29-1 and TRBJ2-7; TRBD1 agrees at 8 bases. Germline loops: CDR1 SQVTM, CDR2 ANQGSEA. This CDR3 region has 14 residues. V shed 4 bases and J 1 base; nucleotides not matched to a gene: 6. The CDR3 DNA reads TGCAGCGTTGTATTTTGGGACAGGTCCTACGAGCAGTACTTC. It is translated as CSVVFWDRSYEQYF.

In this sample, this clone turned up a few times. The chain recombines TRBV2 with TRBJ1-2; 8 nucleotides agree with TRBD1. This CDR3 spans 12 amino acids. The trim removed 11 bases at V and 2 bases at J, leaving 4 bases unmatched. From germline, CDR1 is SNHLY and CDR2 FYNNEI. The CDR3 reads CAGQGANYGYTF. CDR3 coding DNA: TGTGCCGGTCAGGGGGCGAACTATGGCTACACCTTC.

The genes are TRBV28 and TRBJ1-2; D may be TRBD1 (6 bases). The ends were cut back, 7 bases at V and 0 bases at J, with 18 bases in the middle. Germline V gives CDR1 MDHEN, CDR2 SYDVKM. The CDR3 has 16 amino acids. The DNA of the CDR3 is TGTGCCAGCACCCCCCGACTCAGGGGAGCTAACTATGGCTACACCTTC. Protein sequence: CASTPRLRGANYGYTF.

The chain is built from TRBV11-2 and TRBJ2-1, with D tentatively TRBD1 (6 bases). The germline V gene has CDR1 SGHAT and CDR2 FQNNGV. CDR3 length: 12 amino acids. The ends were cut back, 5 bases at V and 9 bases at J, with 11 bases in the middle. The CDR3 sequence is CASSLDRFEQFF. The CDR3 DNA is TGTGCCAGCAGCCTCGACAGGTTTGAGCAGTTCTTC. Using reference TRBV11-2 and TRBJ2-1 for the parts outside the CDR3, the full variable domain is EAGVAQSPRYKIIEKRQSVAFWCNPISGHATLYWYQQILGQGPKLLIQFQNNGVVDDSQLPKDRFSAERLKGVDSTLKIQPAKLEDSAVYLCASSLDRFEQFFGPGTRLTVL.

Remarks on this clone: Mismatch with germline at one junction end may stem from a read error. CDR3 in amino acids: CASSQGLAPSYEQHF. The CDR3 nucleotides read TGCGCCAGCAGCCAAGGGCTAGCGCCATCCTACGAGCAGCACTTC. The genes are TRBV4-1 and TRBJ2-7; D might be TRBD2 (6 bases). This CDR3 is built from 15 residues. Per the germline V gene, CDR1 is MGHRA and CDR2 is YSYEKL.

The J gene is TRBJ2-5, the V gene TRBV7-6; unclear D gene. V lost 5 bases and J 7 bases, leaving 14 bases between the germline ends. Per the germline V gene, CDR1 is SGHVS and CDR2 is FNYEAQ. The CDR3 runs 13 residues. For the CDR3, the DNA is TGTGCCAGCAGCATAGGTGCCCGCGGGACCCAGTACTTC. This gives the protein CASSIGARGTQYF.

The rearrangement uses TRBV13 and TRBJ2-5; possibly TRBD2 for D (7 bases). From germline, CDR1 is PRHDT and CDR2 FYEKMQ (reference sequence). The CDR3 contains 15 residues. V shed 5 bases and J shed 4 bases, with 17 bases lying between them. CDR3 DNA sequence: TGTGCCAGCAGCCATGGAGGGGGGGCGGGAGAGACCCAGTACTTC. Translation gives CASSHGGGAGETQYF.

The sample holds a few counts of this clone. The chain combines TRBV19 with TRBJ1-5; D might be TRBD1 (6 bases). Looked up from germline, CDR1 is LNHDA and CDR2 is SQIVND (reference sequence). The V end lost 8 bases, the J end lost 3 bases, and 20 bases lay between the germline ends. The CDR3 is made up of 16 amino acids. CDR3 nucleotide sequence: TGTGCCAGTCACCCGGAGAGGACAGTGCTCAATCAGCCCCAGCATTTT. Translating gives CASHPERTVLNQPQHF.

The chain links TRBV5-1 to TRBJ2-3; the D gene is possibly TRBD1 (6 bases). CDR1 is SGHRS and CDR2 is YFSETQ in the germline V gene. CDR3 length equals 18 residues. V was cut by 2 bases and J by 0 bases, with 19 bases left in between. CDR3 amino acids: CASSLTGLPSSSTDTQYF. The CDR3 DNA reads TGCGCCAGCAGCTTAACAGGGCTGCCTTCTTCTAGCACAGATACGCAGTATTTT.

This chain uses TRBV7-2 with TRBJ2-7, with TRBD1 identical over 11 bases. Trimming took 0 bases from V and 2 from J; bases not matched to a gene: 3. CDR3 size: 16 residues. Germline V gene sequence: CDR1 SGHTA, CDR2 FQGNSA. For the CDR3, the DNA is TGTGCCAGCAGCTTAGCCGGACAGGGGGCCGCCTACGAGCAGTACTTC. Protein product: CASSLAGQGAAYEQYF.

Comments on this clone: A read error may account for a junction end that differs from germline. The CDR3 bases are TGTGCCAGTAGGATAGCGGGAGCTGAAGATACGCAGTATTTT. Its translation: CASRIAGAEDTQYF. The chain combines TRBV19 with TRBJ2-3; the match to TRBD2 covers 9 bases. Germline V gene lookup returns CDR1 LNHDA and CDR2 SQIVND (reference sequence). The CDR3 sequence is 14 residues long. Drawing the rest from reference TRBV19 and TRBJ2-3, the complete variable domain is DGGITQSPKYLFRKEGQNVTLSCEQNLNHDAMYWYRQDPGQGLRLIYYSQIVNDFQKGDIAEGYSVSREKKESFPLTVTSAQKNPTAFYLCASRIAGAEDTQYFGPGTRLTVL.

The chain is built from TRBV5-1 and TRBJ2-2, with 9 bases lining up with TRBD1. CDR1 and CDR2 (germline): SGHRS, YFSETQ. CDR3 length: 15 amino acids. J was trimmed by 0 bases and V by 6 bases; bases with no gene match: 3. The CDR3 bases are TGCGCCAGCACGGACAGGGGATCGAACACCGGGGAGCTGTTTTTT. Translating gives CASTDRGSNTGELFF.

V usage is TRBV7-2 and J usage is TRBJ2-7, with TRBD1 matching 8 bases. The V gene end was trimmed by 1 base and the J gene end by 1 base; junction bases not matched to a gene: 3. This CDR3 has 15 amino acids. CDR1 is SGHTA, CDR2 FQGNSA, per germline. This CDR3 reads CASSLETGESYEQYF. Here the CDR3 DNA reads TGTGCCAGCAGCTTAGAGACAGGGGAATCCTACGAGCAGTACTTC.